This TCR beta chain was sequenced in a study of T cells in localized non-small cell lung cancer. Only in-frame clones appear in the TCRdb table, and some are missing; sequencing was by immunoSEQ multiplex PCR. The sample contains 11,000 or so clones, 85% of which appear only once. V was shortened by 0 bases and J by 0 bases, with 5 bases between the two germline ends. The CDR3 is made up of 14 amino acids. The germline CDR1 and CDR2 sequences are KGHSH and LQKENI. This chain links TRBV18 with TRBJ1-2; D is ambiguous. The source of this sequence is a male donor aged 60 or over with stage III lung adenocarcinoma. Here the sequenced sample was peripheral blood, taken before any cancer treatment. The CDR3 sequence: CASSPPGTNYGYTF. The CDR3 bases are TGTGCCAGCTCACCACCGGGGACTAACTATGGCTACACCTTC.